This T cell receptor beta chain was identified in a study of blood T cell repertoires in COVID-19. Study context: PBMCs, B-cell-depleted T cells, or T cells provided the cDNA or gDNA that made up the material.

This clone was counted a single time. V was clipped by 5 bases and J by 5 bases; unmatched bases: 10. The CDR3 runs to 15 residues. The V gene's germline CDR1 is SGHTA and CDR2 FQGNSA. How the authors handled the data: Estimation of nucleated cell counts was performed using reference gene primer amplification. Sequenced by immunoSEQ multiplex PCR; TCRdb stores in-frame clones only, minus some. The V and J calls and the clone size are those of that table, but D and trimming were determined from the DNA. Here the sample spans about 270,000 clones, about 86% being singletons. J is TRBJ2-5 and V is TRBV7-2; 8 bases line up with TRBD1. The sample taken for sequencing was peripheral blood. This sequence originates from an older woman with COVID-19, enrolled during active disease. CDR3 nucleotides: TGTGCCAGCAGCACCCGGACAGGGCTTGGGGAGACCCAGTACTTC. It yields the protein CASSTRTGLGETQYF.